This passage covers 27 T cell receptor beta chains from one sample sequenced in a study of cytomegalovirus exposure and HLA in healthy donors. The PCR contained 60 Vbeta and 13 Jbeta primers. Assay: immunoSEQ multiplex PCR; the TCRdb copy retains only in-frame clones and omits some. The profile shows about 130,000 clones, roughly 80% of them singletons. The sequencing input was PBMCs. The receptor source for this set is a woman in her thirties or forties in good health and CMV-seronegative.

The chain is built from TRBV5-6 and TRBJ1-1; possibly TRBD1 for D (5 bases). Trimming took off 4 bases at V and 3 bases at J, with 16 bases between the two ends. This CDR3 has 15 amino acids. Germline values: CDR1 SGHDT, CDR2 YYEEEE. The CDR3 nucleotides read TGTGCCAGCAGCGAGGCAGGGTTCGAGGACACTGAAGCTTTCTTT. The encoded protein is CASSEAGFEDTEAFF.

This clone was seen many times. The J gene is TRBJ1-3, the V gene TRBV6-5; TRBD1 agrees at 7 bases. V lost 4 bases and J lost 4; bases outside the gene matches: 7. This CDR3 is 15 amino acids long. The germline V gene encodes CDR1 MNHEY and CDR2 SVGAGI. The CDR3 bases are TGTGCCAGCAGTTCAACAGGGGAAGGAGGAAACACCATATATTTT. Its translation: CASSSTGEGGNTIYF.

The rearrangement uses TRBV4-2 and TRBJ2-2, with unresolved D. Germline CDR1 is LGHNA and CDR2 is YNFKEQ. This CDR3 region has 14 residues. V shed 0 bases and J shed 4 bases, with 6 bases lying between them. This chain's CDR3 is CASSQEQSTGELFF. The CDR3 DNA follows: TGTGCCAGCAGCCAAGAGCAGTCCACCGGGGAGCTGTTTTTT.

The rearrangement joins TRBV7-9 to TRBJ2-7, with 8 bases fitting TRBD1. This CDR3 region has 19 residues. Trimming took 4 bases from V and 5 from J; bases not matched to a gene: 22. The V gene's germline CDR1 is SEHNR and CDR2 FQNEAQ (reference sequence). This CDR3 reads CASSSTPPAQGASWHEQYF. CDR3 nucleotide sequence: TGTGCCAGCAGCTCAACACCCCCGGCTCAGGGGGCCTCTTGGCACGAGCAGTACTTC.

The gene calls are TRBV6-4 and TRBJ2-2; D unresolved. V was clipped by 0 bases and J by 1 base, with 6 bases between them. CDR1 and CDR2 from the germline V gene are MRHNA and SNTAGT. The CDR3 contains 15 residues. CDR3 amino acids: CASSDSALNTGELFF. The CDR3 nucleotides are TGTGCCAGCAGTGACTCAGCCCTGAACACCGGGGAGCTGTTTTTT.

The V and J genes are TRBV19 and TRBJ1-5; perhaps TRBD1 as D (6 bases). V was clipped by 5 bases and J by 2 bases, with 16 bases between them. The CDR3 sequence is 16 residues long. CDR1 is LNHDA, CDR2 SQIVND, per germline (reference sequence). CDR3 in amino acids: CASSEWTVEGNQPQHF. The CDR3, as DNA: TGTGCCAGTAGTGAATGGACAGTTGAGGGCAATCAGCCCCAGCATTTT.

The chain carries TRBV18 and TRBJ2-5; D gene uncertain. Trimming took 6 bases from V and 1 from J, leaving 3 bases between them. CDR3 length: 11 residues. Germline lookup yields CDR1 KGHSH and CDR2 LQKENI. CDR3 sequence (DNA): TGTGCCAGCTCCCGCCAAGAGACCCAGTACTTC. Translated: CASSRQETQYF.

The chain joins TRBV19 to TRBJ1-1, with D maybe TRBD1 (6 bases). Germline lookup yields CDR1 LNHDA and CDR2 SQIVND (reference sequence). This CDR3 is built from 15 residues. V lost 5 bases to trimming and J lost 1 base, with 14 bases between them. The CDR3 reads CASSGAGAKNTEAFF. The DNA of the CDR3 is TGTGCCAGTAGTGGGGCAGGGGCCAAGAACACTGAAGCTTTCTTT.

CDR3 coding DNA: TGTGCCAGCAGCTCGACCAACAGGGCCGGAAACACCATATATTTT. Protein sequence: CASSSTNRAGNTIYF. V is TRBV5-6 and J is TRBJ1-3; weak D call: TRBD1 (6 bases). CDR3 length equals 15 residues. Germline V gene lookup returns CDR1 SGHDT and CDR2 YYEEEE. The V end was cut by 3 bases, the J end by 4 bases, with 14 bases between.

This chain connects TRBV5-1 to TRBJ2-7; TRBD2 might be the D (5 bases). Germline V gene data show CDR1 as SGHRS and CDR2 as YFSETQ. The CDR3 is made up of 15 amino acids. V was cut by 0 bases and J by 0 bases, with 10 bases left in between. The CDR3 region is CASSLELASSYEQYF. CDR3 coding DNA: TGCGCCAGCAGCTTGGAGCTAGCCAGCTCCTACGAGCAGTACTTC.

J is TRBJ1-1 and V is TRBV6-1; D unresolved. The CDR3 spans 14 residues. The germline CDR1 and CDR2 sequences are MNHNS and SASEGT. Trimming removed 1 base at V and 4 bases at J, with 10 bases between. CDR3 region: CASSEGRLPTEAFF. The CDR3 DNA reads TGTGCCAGCAGTGAAGGGCGGCTACCCACTGAAGCTTTCTTT.

The J gene is TRBJ2-5, the V gene TRBV19, with 10 bases fitting TRBD1. CDR3 size: 15 residues. Germline loops: CDR1 LNHDA, CDR2 SQIVND (reference sequence). V trimming: 6 bases; J trimming: 4 bases; junction bases outside the gene matches: 8. CDR3 residues: CASRTMGQGRETQYF. The CDR3 bases are TGTGCCAGTAGGACCATGGGACAGGGGAGAGAGACCCAGTACTTC.

This chain connects TRBV18 to TRBJ1-1; D possibly corresponds to TRBD1 (6 bases). Trimming shortened V by 6 bases and J by 0 bases, and 14 bases separated the two germline ends. This CDR3 is 15 amino acids long. CDR1 KGHSH and CDR2 LQKENI come from the germline V gene. Here the CDR3 reads CASSPGQKMNTEAFF. CDR3 DNA sequence: TGTGCCAGCTCCCCGGGACAAAAAATGAACACTGAAGCTTTCTTT.

This clone has just a few counts. The gene calls are TRBV4-3 and TRBJ2-2, with TRBD1 identical over 8 bases. The length of the CDR3 is 17 residues. Germline values: CDR1 LGHNA, CDR2 YSLEER. With 0 bases clipped from V and 1 base from J, the junction kept 4 bases outside the gene matches. CDR3 residues: CASSQDYDRGNTGELFF. The CDR3 coding sequence is TGCGCCAGCAGCCAAGATTACGACAGGGGGAACACCGGGGAGCTGTTTTTT.

This clone was observed once. The V call is TRBV9, the J call TRBJ2-2, with TRBD2 matching 8 bases. This CDR3 is built from 15 residues. Trimming at V came to 3 bases and at J to 4 bases, leaving 5 bases not matched to a gene. The germline V gene has CDR1 SGDLS and CDR2 YYNGEE. The CDR3 bases are TGTGCCAGCAGCGCCGACGGACTAGCCACCGGGGAGCTGTTTTTT. It yields the protein CASSADGLATGELFF.

The chain employs TRBV4-1 and TRBJ2-1; D is unresolved. Trimming pared 1 base from V and 7 bases from J, leaving 17 bases between. This CDR3 is built from 16 residues. CDR1 is MGHRA, CDR2 YSYEKL, per germline. CDR3 region: CASSQAPLRNKNEQFF. CDR3 DNA: TGCGCCAGCAGCCAAGCTCCCCTCCGAAACAAAAATGAGCAGTTCTTC.

This clone was seen once. The chain has TRBV9 and TRBJ1-6, with D possibly TRBD1 on 5 matching bases. The germline gives CDR1 SGDLS, CDR2 YYNGEE. Trimming took off 5 bases at V and 9 bases at J, with 24 bases between the two ends. This CDR3 has 17 amino acids. DNA for the CDR3: TGTGCCAGCAGTGACGGGGGAAGTGCTGTCGTTCTTTCACCCCTCCACTTT. Its protein product is CASSDGGSAVVLSPLHF.

This clone has just a few counts. The genes are TRBV5-1 and TRBJ1-1; no firm D call. Trimming left V 1 base short and J 4 bases short, with 8 bases between. Germline lookup yields CDR1 SGHRS and CDR2 YFSETQ. The CDR3 loop spans 13 amino acids. The DNA for the CDR3 is TGCGCCAGCAGCTTGAGCAGCGGCACTGAAGCTTTCTTT. Translated, it gives CASSLSSGTEAFF. Full variable domain (rest looked up from reference TRBV5-1 and TRBJ1-1): KAGVTQTPRYLIKTRGQQVTLSCSPISGHRSVSWYQQTPGQGLQFLFEYFSETQRNKGNFPGRFSGRQFSNSRSEMNVSTLELGDSALYLCASSLSSGTEAFFGQGTRLTVV.

The rearrangement links TRBV7-2 to TRBJ1-1; D gene ambiguous. From germline, CDR1 is SGHTA and CDR2 FQGNSA. Trimming took off 5 bases at V and 3 bases at J, with 10 bases between the two ends. CDR3 length: 13 amino acids. The CDR3, as DNA: TGTGCCAGCAGCACCGGACTGTACACTGAAGCTTTCTTT. This encodes CASSTGLYTEAFF.

The chain carries TRBV13 and TRBJ2-7, with D possibly being TRBD1 (6 bases). In germline, CDR1 is PRHDT, CDR2 FYEKMQ (reference sequence). V lost 0 bases to trimming and J lost 0 bases, with 15 bases between them. CDR3 length: 17 residues. In DNA form, the CDR3 reads TGTGCCAGCAGCTTAGGACGGGCAGGGGTCTTCTCCTACGAGCAGTACTTC. It is translated as CASSLGRAGVFSYEQYF.

The chain combines TRBV29-1 with TRBJ1-4; 9 bases line up with TRBD1. The CDR3 runs to 14 residues. V shed 4 bases, J shed 8 bases, and the junction held 8 bases outside the gene matches. Germline assignment: CDR1 SQVTM and CDR2 ANQGSEA. CDR3: CSVGSGTGREKLFF. In DNA form, the CDR3 reads TGCAGCGTTGGCTCCGGGACAGGGCGGGAAAAACTGTTTTTT.

V gene TRBV2 combines with J gene TRBJ1-3, with D tentatively TRBD1 (6 bases). The CDR3 contains 15 residues. V lost 8 bases to trimming and J lost 0 bases, with 14 bases between them. Germline V CDR1 and CDR2: SNHLY, FYNNEI. The CDR3, as DNA: TGTGCCAGCGGTGGACAGCCCCCCTCTGGAAACACCATATATTTT. Amino acid sequence: CASGGQPPSGNTIYF.

The chain's CDR3 is CASSLGDRGEKLFF. The CDR3 DNA reads TGTGCCAGCAGCTTAGGGGACAGGGGTGAAAAACTGTTTTTT. The rearrangement uses TRBV9 and TRBJ1-4, with 10 positions matching TRBD1. The CDR3 has 14 residues. Germline assignment: CDR1 SGDLS and CDR2 YYNGEE. Trimming cost V 4 bases and J 7 bases; bases outside gene matches: 4.

The chain combines TRBV29-1 with TRBJ1-2; the D gene is possibly TRBD1 (6 bases). This CDR3 spans 12 amino acids. V lost 4 bases, J lost 0 bases, and 6 bases lay in between. The V gene's germline CDR1 is SQVTM and CDR2 ANQGSEA. The CDR3 sequence is CSVAGANYGYTF. In DNA form, the CDR3 reads TGCAGCGTTGCAGGGGCTAACTATGGCTACACCTTC.

The chain combines TRBV19 with TRBJ1-1; D may be TRBD1 (6 bases). CDR3 length: 15 amino acids. V was trimmed by 6 bases and J by 0 bases, leaving 14 bases between them. Germline V CDR1 and CDR2: LNHDA, SQIVND (reference sequence). CDR3 nucleotides: TGTGCCAGTAGCCTAGGACAGAGCATGAACACTGAAGCTTTCTTT. Amino acids: CASSLGQSMNTEAFF.

The sample holds a few counts of this clone. The chain employs TRBV13 and TRBJ2-6; 7 nucleotides match TRBD1. Germline CDR1 and CDR2: PRHDT and FYEKMQ (reference sequence). Germline trimming cut 4 bases from V and 2 bases from J; bases unmatched to any gene: 2. CDR3 length: 15 residues. CDR3: CASSSTGAGANVLTF. CDR3 nucleotides: TGTGCCAGCAGCTCCACAGGGGCTGGGGCCAACGTCCTGACTTTC.

The chain uses TRBV15 and TRBJ2-2; tentatively, D is TRBD1 (5 bases). Per germline, CDR1 LNHNV and CDR2 YYDKDF (reference sequence). V was trimmed by 0 bases and J by 4 bases, leaving 9 bases between them. The CDR3 extends over 15 amino acids. CDR3 coding DNA: TGTGCCACCAGCAGAGACAGGGTCAGCACCGGGGAGCTGTTTTTT. Its translation: CATSRDRVSTGELFF. Full variable domain (remainder filled in from reference TRBV15 and TRBJ2-2): DAMVIQNPRYQVTQFGKPVTLSCSQTLNHNVMYWYQQKSSQAPKLLFHYYDKDFNNEADTPDNFQSRRPNTSFCFLDIRSPGLGDTAMYLCATSRDRVSTGELFFGEGSRLTVL.